The 5 T cell receptor beta chains below all came from one sample that was sequenced in a study of blood T cell repertoires in COVID-19. Produced via immunoSEQ multiplex PCR; TCRdb's table is partial and in-frame only. The sample consists of more than 100,000 clones, 65% to 90% of them appearing once. The sample taken for sequencing was peripheral blood. These receptors originate from a man aged 80 or over with acute or convalescent COVID-19.

The chain uses TRBV9 and TRBJ2-2, with 7 nucleotides matching TRBD1. The J segment lost 2 bases and the V segment lost 3 bases, leaving 7 bases of the junction unmatched. There are 16 residues in the CDR3. From germline, CDR1 is SGDLS and CDR2 YYNGEE. This CDR3 reads CASSAAGTANTGELFF. The CDR3 DNA reads TGTGCCAGCAGCGCGGCCGGGACAGCAAACACCGGGGAGCTGTTTTTT.

The V and J genes are TRBV3-1 (or the pseudogene TRBV3-2) and TRBJ2-3; 8 nucleotides agree with TRBD2. The trim removed 2 bases at V and 4 bases at J, leaving 2 bases unmatched. CDR1 LGHDT and CDR2 YNNKEL come from the germline V gene (reference sequence). The CDR3 runs to 14 residues. CDR3 coding DNA: TGTGCCAGCAGCCAACGGGGGGGATCAGATACGCAGTATTTT. Protein product: CASSQRGGSDTQYF.

The DNA of the CDR3 is TGTGCTAGTGGTTTGATCCTCACTAGCGGGAGCGGTGAGACCCAGTACTTC. Its translation: CASGLILTSGSGETQYF. The rearrangement links TRBV12-5 to TRBJ2-5, with 11 bases that match TRBD2. The CDR3 covers 17 residues. Germline loops: CDR1 LGHNT, CDR2 FRNRAP. Trimming removed 2 bases from V and 5 bases from J; junction bases left unmatched: 10.

This rearrangement joins TRBV6-5 to TRBJ1-2; D ambiguous. Trimming removed 6 bases at V and 0 bases at J, with 11 bases between. From germline, CDR1 is MNHEY and CDR2 SVGAGI. The CDR3 is made up of 14 amino acids. The CDR3 loop is CASSSGATNYGYTF. The DNA of the CDR3 is TGTGCCAGCAGCTCAGGCGCCACTAACTATGGCTACACCTTC.

This sequence joins TRBV7-9 and TRBJ2-3, with TRBD1 identical over 8 bases. Germline V gene data show CDR1 as SEHNR and CDR2 as FQNEAQ (reference sequence). V shed 5 bases, J shed 1 base, and the junction held 8 bases outside the gene matches. The CDR3 runs to 16 residues. CDR3: CASSPTGGGGTDTQYF. For the CDR3, the DNA is TGTGCCAGCAGCCCCACAGGGGGAGGCGGCACAGATACGCAGTATTTT.